Each of the 18 T cell receptor beta chains below was sequenced from the same sample in a study of metastatic and nonmetastatic thyroid tumors. Through MiXCR, TCRdb re-clonotyped the PCR reads. This table has 20,000 to 25,000 clones, roughly 16% appearing once. All patients reached thyroid surgery having received no treatment beforehand. The source material was tumor tissue. Receptors were obtained from a female donor with papillary thyroid cancer or a benign thyroid nodule (not recorded which). Some clones in this sample may be carry-over from other donors' samples.

This clone was counted at least ten times. V gene TRBV13 combines with J gene TRBJ2-5; 9 bases align to TRBD1. The V and J ends lost 5 bases and 5 bases, in that order; junction bases with no gene match: 6. The CDR3 consists of 14 residues. The germline V gene has CDR1 PRHDT and CDR2 FYEKMQ (reference sequence). The CDR3 region is CASSTTGGGETQYF. The CDR3, as DNA: TGTGCCAGCAGCACAACAGGGGGCGGGGAGACCCAGTACTTC.

A remark on this clone: A read error may explain this, as a much larger clone is one base away. Other DNA sequences in this specimen translate into the identical CDR3. The chain joins TRBV4-1 to TRBJ2-1; D uncertain. Germline V gene sequence: CDR1 MGHRA, CDR2 YSYEKL. Trimming shortened V by 1 base and J by 8 bases, and 12 bases separated the two germline ends. This CDR3 comprises 14 residues. CDR3 sequence reads: CASSQAGGGDEQFF. The DNA for the CDR3 is TGCGCCAGCAGCCAAGCGGGTGGTGGGGATGAGCAGTTCTTC.

This clone was counted many times. The chain links TRBV6-4 to TRBJ1-2; D not certain. The CDR3 covers 14 residues. Trimming took 10 bases from V and 0 from J, leaving 15 bases between them. Germline loops: CDR1 MRHNA, CDR2 SNTAGT. The CDR3 region is CATTQLIANYGYTF. Here the CDR3 DNA reads TGTGCCACTACACAGCTTATAGCTAACTATGGCTACACCTTC.

This clone was detected many times. The chain combines TRBV28 with TRBJ1-5; 7 bases are shared with TRBD1. Per the germline V gene, CDR1 is MDHEN and CDR2 is SYDVKM. The trim removed 5 bases at V and 3 bases at J, leaving 7 bases unmatched. There are 15 residues in the CDR3. CDR3: CASSRSGQLNQPQHF. In DNA form, the CDR3 reads TGTGCCAGCAGTCGATCGGGACAGCTCAATCAGCCCCAGCATTTT.

This clone was recorded many times. The rearrangement joins TRBV13 to TRBJ2-2; no definite D call. CDR3 length: 13 residues. V was clipped by 3 bases and J by 1 base, with 3 bases between them. Germline CDR1 PRHDT, CDR2 FYEKMQ (reference sequence). The CDR3 coding sequence is TGTGCCAGCAGCTTTATGAACACCGGGGAGCTGTTTTTT. It specifies CASSFMNTGELFF. Based on the CDR3 plus reference TRBV13 and TRBJ2-2, the full variable domain is AAGVIQSPRHLIKEKRETATLKCYPIPRHDTVYWYQQGPGQDPQFLISFYEKMQSDKGSIPDRFSAQQFSDYHSELNMSSLELGDSALYFCASSFMNTGELFFGEGSRLTVL.

This clone was counted many times. This chain uses TRBV29-1 with TRBJ2-3; 7 bases agree with TRBD2. Germline V CDR1 and CDR2: SQVTM, ANQGSEA. The CDR3 has 15 residues. With 5 bases clipped from V and 0 bases from J, the junction kept 8 bases outside the gene matches. CDR3 DNA sequence: TGCAGCGTTATAATCCTAGCGGAGAGCACAGATACGCAGTATTTT. Amino acid sequence: CSVIILAESTDTQYF.

This clone was seen many times. The V and J genes are TRBV12-5 and TRBJ2-3; possibly TRBD1 for D (6 bases). The CDR3 consists of 13 residues. Germline CDR1 and CDR2: LGHNT and FRNRAP. Trimming removed 7 bases at V and 1 base at J, with 9 bases between. The CDR3 nucleotides are TGTGCTAGTGTTGAGGGGGGCACAGATACGCAGTATTTT. It encodes CASVEGGTDTQYF. The full variable domain, completed using reference TRBV12-5 and TRBJ2-3, is DARVTQTPRHKVTEMGQEVTMRCQPILGHNTVFWYRQTMMQGLELLAYFRNRAPLDDSGMPKDRFSAEMPDATLATLKIQPSEPRDSAVYFCASVEGGTDTQYFGPGTRLTVL.

This clone was observed at least ten times. This CDR3 reads CASSLMAERNTEAFF. The CDR3 nucleotides read TGTGCCAGCAGCTTAATGGCAGAGAGGAACACTGAAGCTTTCTTT. This chain links TRBV7-3 with TRBJ1-1; D uncertain. V gave up 1 base and J gave up 1 base, with 10 bases separating them. There are 15 residues in the CDR3. Germline V gene lookup returns CDR1 SGHTA and CDR2 FQGTGA. Full variable domain (remainder filled in from reference TRBV7-3 and TRBJ1-1): GAGVSQTPSNKVTEKGKYVELRCDPISGHTALYWYRQSLGQGPEFLIYFQGTGAADDSGLPNDRFFAVRPEGSVSTLKIQRTERGDSAVYLCASSLMAERNTEAFFGQGTRLTVV.

This clone showed up just once. The V and J genes are TRBV4-2 and TRBJ2-5; 10 positions agree with TRBD2. V shed 1 base, J shed 5 bases, and the junction held 4 bases outside the gene matches. Germline lookup yields CDR1 LGHNA and CDR2 YNFKEQ. This CDR3 contains 15 residues. CDR3 coding DNA: TGTGCCAGCAGCCAAGCCGGTAGCGGGGGGGAGACCCAGTACTTC. This translates into CASSQAGSGGETQYF.

Of note for this clone: The conserved closing phenylalanine or tryptophan is absent in this CDR3, likely reflecting a read error. The rearrangement joins TRBV29-1 to TRBJ2-6; D call uncertain. Germline V CDR1 and CDR2: SQVTM, ANQGSEA. V lost 7 bases and J lost 1, with 8 bases in between. The CDR3 extends over 13 amino acids. The CDR3 is CSAVDSGANVLTL. CDR3 in DNA: TGCAGCGCCGTTGATTCTGGGGCCAACGTCCTGACTTTA.

Many counts were recorded for this clone. This rearrangement joins TRBV5-1 to TRBJ2-5; TRBD2 matches 11 bases. Trimming cost V 4 bases and J 1 base; bases outside gene matches: 6. Germline CDR1 is SGHRS and CDR2 is YFSETQ. This CDR3 is built from 16 residues. This CDR3 reads CASSLRTSGSQETQYF. The CDR3 DNA is TGCGCCAGCAGCCTCCGGACTAGCGGGTCCCAAGAGACCCAGTACTTC.

By share of the sample, this clone is medium-sized. The rearrangement uses TRBV11-3 and TRBJ2-1, with 8 bases matching TRBD1. Germline V lookup: CDR1 SGHNT, CDR2 YENEEA. The CDR3 covers 17 residues. Trimming took 0 bases from V and 4 from J; bases not matched to a gene: 8. This CDR3 is CASSLDWGDRRYNEQFF. The CDR3 coding sequence is TGTGCCAGCAGCTTAGATTGGGGGGACAGGAGGTACAATGAGCAGTTCTTC.

Ten or more counts support this clone. The gene calls are TRBV5-1 and TRBJ1-1; 10 bases align to TRBD1. V trimming: 0 bases; J trimming: 4 bases; junction bases outside the gene matches: 3. Per germline, CDR1 SGHRS and CDR2 YFSETQ. This CDR3 is 15 amino acids long. The CDR3 DNA is TGCGCCAGCAGCTTGGGACAGGGGGCTGGCACTGAAGCTTTCTTT. Its protein is CASSLGQGAGTEAFF. Combining the CDR3 with reference TRBV5-1 and TRBJ1-1 gives the whole variable domain KAGVTQTPRYLIKTRGQQVTLSCSPISGHRSVSWYQQTPGQGLQFLFEYFSETQRNKGNFPGRFSGRQFSNSRSEMNVSTLELGDSALYLCASSLGQGAGTEAFFGQGTRLTVV.

The chain employs TRBV2 and TRBJ1-5, with D possibly being TRBD1 (5 bases). The germline gives CDR1 SNHLY, CDR2 FYNNEI. This CDR3 has 13 residues. With 6 bases removed from V and 7 bases from J, the gap between germline ends came to 13 bases. Here the CDR3 reads CASRISGYQPQHF. In nucleotides, the CDR3 is TGTGCCAGCAGGATATCAGGGTACCAGCCCCAGCATTTT.

This clone came up a few times. J is TRBJ1-2 and V is TRBV27, with D possibly matching TRBD1 (6 bases). V lost 3 bases and J lost 6, with 20 bases in between. The length of the CDR3 is 16 residues. Germline CDR1 and CDR2: MNHEY and SMNVEV (reference sequence). For the CDR3, the DNA is TGTGCCAGCAGTTTTTCCTCGGGGCAGGGGTTACATGGCTACACCTTC. The encoded protein is CASSFSSGQGLHGYTF.

The count of this clone is one. V gene TRBV2 combines with J gene TRBJ2-1; perhaps TRBD2 as D (5 bases). The CDR3 is 15 residues long. V was cut by 10 bases and J by 2 bases, with 18 bases left in between. CDR1 and CDR2 from the germline V gene are SNHLY and FYNNEI. The CDR3 DNA reads as TGTGCCATCACCACAGCTAGCCGAGCCTACAATGAGCAGTTCTTC. This encodes CAITTASRAYNEQFF.

This clone was detected only once. A much larger clone lies one base from this, so it may be a read error. The CDR3 protein is CASNGWSTSGDTQYF. The CDR3 bases are TGTGCCAGCAATGGGTGGAGTACCTCGGGAGATACGCAGTATTTT. The chain combines TRBV2 with TRBJ2-3; no firm D call. Germline CDR1 SNHLY, CDR2 FYNNEI. CDR3 length: 15 amino acids. Trimming pared 7 bases from V and 5 bases from J, leaving 19 bases between.

This clone was seen repeatedly, ten times or more. The chain combines TRBV4-2 with TRBJ2-7; a weak D match, TRBD1 (6 bases). There are 13 residues in the CDR3. The V and J ends lost 4 bases and 6 bases respectively, with 13 bases between them. Looked up from germline, CDR1 is LGHNA and CDR2 is YNFKEQ. CDR3: CASSPPEGGEQYF. CDR3 nucleotide sequence: TGTGCCAGCAGCCCTCCGGAAGGGGGCGAGCAGTACTTC.